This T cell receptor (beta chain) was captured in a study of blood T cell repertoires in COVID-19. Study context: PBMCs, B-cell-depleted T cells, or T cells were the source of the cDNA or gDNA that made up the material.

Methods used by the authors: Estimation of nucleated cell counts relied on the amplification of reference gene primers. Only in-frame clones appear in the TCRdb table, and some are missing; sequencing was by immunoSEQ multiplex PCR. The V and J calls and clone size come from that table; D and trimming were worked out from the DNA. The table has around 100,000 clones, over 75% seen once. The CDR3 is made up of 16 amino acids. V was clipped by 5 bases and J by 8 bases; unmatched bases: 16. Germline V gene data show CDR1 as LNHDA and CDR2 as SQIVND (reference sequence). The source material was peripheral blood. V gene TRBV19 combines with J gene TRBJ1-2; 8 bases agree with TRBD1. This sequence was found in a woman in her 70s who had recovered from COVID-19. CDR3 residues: CASSQTGTGQIAGYTF. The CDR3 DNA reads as TGTGCCAGTAGTCAGACCGGGACAGGTCAAATAGCGGGCTACACCTTC.